This entry concerns a single T cell receptor (beta chain). Its antigen is as yet unknown. V was cut by 5 bases and J by 0 bases, with 14 bases left in between. Per germline, CDR1 MNHEY and CDR2 SMNVEV (reference sequence). The CDR3 extends over 16 amino acids. The data originate from a study of T cell repertoires in cytomegalovirus infection. TCRdb re-called the reads through MiXCR, storing one row per CDR3 protein. This sample has about a million distinct CDR3 sequences, with around 32% found just once. Study-wide points: Dominating the ex vivo response were TCR beta clonotypes that were CMV-specific and HLA-C-restricted. Of the TCR beta families, the public ones yielded a cumulative frequency that identified carriers of CMV plus the relevant HLA.

This sequence originates from a human donor in good health (CMV status not recorded). Some clones in this sample may be carry-over from other donors' samples. The sample in question was cultured CD8+ T cells from PBMCs, obtained from culture after CMV antigen stimulation. The rearrangement links TRBV27 to TRBJ1-5, with D tentatively TRBD1 (6 bases). This CDR3 is CASSPRTVYSNQPQHF. The CDR3 DNA follows: TGTGCCAGCAGTCCACGGACAGTTTATAGCAATCAGCCCCAGCATTTT.